Shown below are 14 T cell receptor beta chains from a single sample sequenced in a study of radiation and T cells in renal cell carcinoma. Time point: blood 4 weeks post-SBRT, at nephrectomy. Specified treatment: 15 Gy SBRT to primary tumor, nephrectomy 4 weeks later. The data were produced by immunoSEQ multiplex PCR, yet TCRdb's version contains in-frame clones alone and is incomplete. The repertoire has 120,000 to 150,000 clones, roughly 90% of them found once; the top ten carry under 20%. This material consisted of blood, taken from a patient whose treatment included radiotherapy and nephrectomy. The receptors derive from a woman aged 45 to 65 with renal cell carcinoma.

The CDR3 bases are TGCAGCGTTGATGTTGGGGCCAACGTCCTGACTTTC. Translated, it gives CSVDVGANVLTF. The chain carries TRBV29-1 and TRBJ2-6; the D is unclear. Trimming shortened V by 3 bases and J by 3 bases, and 3 bases separated the two germline ends. CDR1 and CDR2 from the germline V gene are SQVTM and ANQGSEA. The CDR3 totals 12 residues.

The CDR3 DNA reads as TGCGCCAGCAGCTTGGAGGCGGTAAAGACCCAGTACTTC. Translated, it gives CASSLEAVKTQYF. This chain connects TRBV5-1 to TRBJ2-5; D gene uncertain. The CDR3 totals 13 residues. Germline CDR1 SGHRS, CDR2 YFSETQ. The V end was cut by 0 bases, the J end by 6 bases, with 9 bases between.

This chain uses TRBV27 with TRBJ2-7; weak D call: TRBD2 (5 bases). The V gene lost 6 bases and the J gene lost 0 bases, with 15 bases spanning the gap. This CDR3 has 15 amino acids. Germline values: CDR1 MNHEY, CDR2 SMNVEV (reference sequence). The CDR3 reads CASSPGRGSSYEQYF. The CDR3 coding sequence is TGTGCCAGCAGCCCGGGAAGAGGAAGCTCCTACGAGCAGTACTTC.

This clone was recorded a few times. V is TRBV29-1 and J is TRBJ2-7; 7 bases match TRBD1. Germline V lookup: CDR1 SQVTM, CDR2 ANQGSEA. The CDR3 totals 16 residues. V shed 7 bases and J 0 bases; nucleotides not matched to a gene: 15. The DNA for the CDR3 is TGCAGCGCTTATAACACGGTTGGGGACAGCTCCTACGAGCAGTACTTC. Translated, it gives CSAYNTVGDSSYEQYF.

The rearrangement links TRBV9 to TRBJ1-6; 11 positions agree with TRBD1. CDR3 length equals 17 residues. The germline V gene has CDR1 SGDLS and CDR2 YYNGEE. The V and J ends lost 0 bases and 6 bases, in that order; junction bases with no gene match: 5. The CDR3 sequence: CASSVATGQGGNSPLHF. CDR3 sequence (DNA): TGTGCCAGCAGCGTAGCTACGGGACAGGGGGGTAATTCACCCCTCCACTTT.

The rearrangement uses TRBV29-1 and TRBJ1-2, with 9 bases matching TRBD1. V lost 5 bases and J lost 7; bases outside the gene matches: 8. From germline, CDR1 is SQVTM and CDR2 ANQGSEA. This CDR3 region has 13 residues. CDR3 nucleotides: TGCAGCGTTCAGGGACAGGGTGGGTTTGGCTACACCTTC. Protein product: CSVQGQGGFGYTF.

The V call is TRBV11-1, the J call TRBJ1-1, with D hard to call. Looked up from germline, CDR1 is SGHAT and CDR2 is FQDESV (reference sequence). This CDR3 has 14 residues. V was shortened by 5 bases and J by 1 base, with 11 bases between the two germline ends. The DNA for the CDR3 is TGTGCCAGCAGCCCCCGGGCCCAGAACACTGAAGCTTTCTTT. Its protein is CASSPRAQNTEAFF.

This clone was counted once. The J gene is TRBJ2-7, the V gene TRBV7-2; D is unresolved. The CDR3 sequence is 13 residues long. The germline V gene has CDR1 SGHTA and CDR2 FQGNSA. V lost 1 base and J lost 5, with 9 bases in between. CDR3 nucleotides: TGTGCCAGCAGCTTAGAAGCGTGGCACGAGCAGTACTTC. Encoded protein: CASSLEAWHEQYF.

The chain links TRBV19 to TRBJ2-1; TRBD1 agrees at 7 bases. Looked up from germline, CDR1 is LNHDA and CDR2 is SQIVND (reference sequence). The J segment lost 13 bases and the V segment lost 1 base, leaving 10 bases of the junction unmatched. This CDR3 comprises 14 residues. The CDR3 reads CASSIVGQFKSQFF. CDR3 DNA sequence: TGTGCCAGTAGTATAGTGGGACAGTTTAAAAGTCAGTTCTTC.

The J gene is TRBJ2-7, the V gene TRBV5-6; D remains ambiguous. Germline CDR1 and CDR2: SGHDT and YYEEEE. V lost 4 bases to trimming and J lost 4 bases, with 6 bases between them. The CDR3 is made up of 11 amino acids. The CDR3 DNA sequence: TGTGCCAGCAGCGCGGAGTACGAGCAGTACTTC. The encoded protein is CASSAEYEQYF.

The V call is TRBV7-9, the J call TRBJ2-5, with 8 positions matching TRBD1. The CDR3 extends over 14 amino acids. With V trimmed by 6 bases and J by 5 bases, 8 bases remained unmatched. CDR1 and CDR2 from the germline V gene are SEHNR and FQNEAQ (reference sequence). This CDR3 is CASRVDRVRETQYF. The CDR3 DNA follows: TGTGCCAGCAGAGTGGACAGGGTTCGGGAGACCCAGTACTTC.

Turning to this clone: Relative to the germline gene, one junction end is altered; a read error may explain this. The rearrangement links TRBV9 to TRBJ2-3; 8 nucleotides match TRBD1. The length of the CDR3 is 14 residues. Per the germline V gene, CDR1 is SGDLS and CDR2 is YYNGEE. The CDR3 protein is CASSVGQGAETQYF. The CDR3 bases are TGTGCCAGCAGCGTAGGGCAGGGGGCAGAGACGCAGTATTTT.

The chain employs TRBV2 and TRBJ1-2; the D is unclear. CDR1 is SNHLY and CDR2 is FYNNEI in the germline V gene. Deletions cut 3 bases from V and 3 bases from J, with 8 bases between. The CDR3 covers 13 residues. DNA for the CDR3: TGTGCCAGCAGTGACTCCCGGGACTATGGCTACACCTTC. This translates into CASSDSRDYGYTF.

V usage is TRBV5-6 and J usage is TRBJ2-7; unclear D gene. The CDR3 is made up of 14 amino acids. Germline CDR1 SGHDT, CDR2 YYEEEE. V gave up 2 bases and J gave up 1 base, with 10 bases separating them. This chain's CDR3 is CASSLRLVSYEQYF. The CDR3 DNA reads TGTGCCAGCAGCTTAAGACTGGTTTCCTACGAGCAGTACTTC.